Presented here are 16 T cell receptor beta chains from one specimen sequenced in a study of blood T cell repertoires in COVID-19. The protocol was immunoSEQ multiplex PCR, while the TCRdb copy is restricted to in-frame clones and leaves out a portion. The table lists tens of thousands of clones, 70% to 80% of them singletons, with 3% to 4% in the top ten. The sample was peripheral blood. The receptors stem from a man aged 60 to 75 with acute or convalescent COVID-19.

The rearrangement uses TRBV10-3 and TRBJ1-3, with 9 bases aligning to TRBD1. This CDR3 spans 15 amino acids. The junction had 3 bases not matched to a gene; V was cut back by 6 bases and J by 0 bases. The germline V gene has CDR1 ENHRY and CDR2 SYGVKD. CDR3 nucleotide sequence: TGTGCCATCAGCCCGACAGGGGGCTCTGGAAACACCATATATTTT. It codes for CAISPTGGSGNTIYF.

This clone was recorded only once. This chain links TRBV3-1 (or the pseudogene TRBV3-2) with TRBJ2-1; D is unclear. CDR1 is LGHDT and CDR2 is YNNKEL in the germline V gene (reference sequence). Trimming removed 4 bases at V and 8 bases at J, with 6 bases between. The length of the CDR3 is 11 residues. Here the CDR3 DNA reads TGTGCCAGCAGCCTACGGGATGAGCAGTTCTTC. It is translated as CASSLRDEQFF.

The V gene is TRBV10-3, the J gene TRBJ1-1; D is unclear. This CDR3 comprises 14 residues. With 2 bases removed from V and 3 bases from J, the gap between germline ends came to 10 bases. The germline CDR1 and CDR2 sequences are ENHRY and SYGVKD. The DNA for the CDR3 is TGTGCCATCAGTGAGATCTATGTGGACACTGAAGCTTTCTTT. Protein product: CAISEIYVDTEAFF.

The V and J genes are TRBV18 and TRBJ1-4; D unresolved. The CDR3 totals 14 residues. Germline lookup yields CDR1 KGHSH and CDR2 LQKENI. Trimming shortened V by 6 bases and J by 5 bases, and 13 bases separated the two germline ends. In nucleotides, the CDR3 is TGTGCCAGCTCCCTGGGCGGGGAAAATGAAAAACTGTTTTTT. Its protein is CASSLGGENEKLFF.

The rearrangement joins TRBV7-9 to TRBJ2-5; 7 positions agree with TRBD2. This CDR3 is built from 14 residues. The germline V gene has CDR1 SEHNR and CDR2 FQNEAQ (reference sequence). V was clipped by 3 bases and J by 5 bases; unmatched bases: 6. CDR3 sequence (DNA): TGTGCCAGCAGCTTTCTAGCGGTTCTGGAGACCCAGTACTTC. This codes for CASSFLAVLETQYF.

In DNA form, the CDR3 reads TGTGCCAGCAGTTCCCTTCTCAATCAGCCCCAGCATTTT. Protein product: CASSSLLNQPQHF. This chain links TRBV27 with TRBJ1-5; D remains unclear. V lost 4 bases to trimming and J lost 3 bases, with 7 bases between them. Germline CDR1 is MNHEY and CDR2 is SMNVEV (reference sequence). The CDR3 spans 13 residues.

This rearrangement joins TRBV27 to TRBJ2-2, with 7 bases matching TRBD1. CDR1 is MNHEY, CDR2 SMNVEV, per germline (reference sequence). The CDR3 contains 15 residues. The V segment lost 8 bases and the J segment 4 bases; nucleotides outside the gene matches: 10. The DNA for the CDR3 is TGTGCCAGCCGGAACTGGGGACAGACCACCGGGGAGCTGTTTTTT. This translates into CASRNWGQTTGELFF.

The V call is TRBV11-2, the J call TRBJ1-4; the D is unclear. CDR1 is SGHAT and CDR2 is FQNNGV in the germline V gene. The CDR3 spans 16 residues. V lost 3 bases, J lost 0 bases, and 11 bases lay in between. CDR3 in amino acids: CASSFPGLATNEKLFF. The DNA of the CDR3 is TGTGCCAGCAGCTTCCCAGGACTGGCAACTAATGAAAAACTGTTTTTT.

V usage is TRBV6-5 and J usage is TRBJ2-1, with D maybe TRBD1 (6 bases). V lost 4 bases and J lost 5, with 6 bases in between. Germline V gives CDR1 MNHEY, CDR2 SVGAGI. The CDR3 is made up of 12 amino acids. CDR3 bases: TGTGCCAGCAGTTCAGGGGACAATGAGCAGTTCTTC. It is translated as CASSSGDNEQFF.

The chain couples TRBV23-1 to TRBJ2-2; maybe TRBD1 (5 bases). TRBV23-1 has ORF status, its function being uncertain. V was clipped by 2 bases and J by 0 bases, with 13 bases between them. The CDR3 runs to 17 residues. The CDR3 loop reads CASSQDSNFTNTGELFF. The CDR3 DNA is TGCGCCAGCAGTCAAGACAGCAATTTTACGAACACCGGGGAGCTGTTTTTT.

This clone was picked up a small number of times. The rearrangement uses TRBV4-1 and TRBJ2-7; possible D gene TRBD2, 6 bases. With 4 bases removed from V and 0 bases from J, the gap between germline ends came to 19 bases. The CDR3 sequence is 17 residues long. Germline V gene sequence: CDR1 MGHRA, CDR2 YSYEKL. As DNA, the CDR3 is TGCGCCAGCAGCCGCTCCGCAGGCGGGATGAGCTCCTACGAGCAGTACTTC. Translating it yields CASSRSAGGMSSYEQYF.

This clone was found a few times. The chain uses TRBV9 and TRBJ1-2; 7 positions agree with TRBD1. Germline V CDR1 and CDR2: SGDLS, YYNGEE. V gave up 4 bases and J gave up 3 bases; unmatched junction bases: 3. CDR3 length: 13 amino acids. The CDR3 DNA is TGTGCCAGCAGCTTCACAGGGGACTATGGCTACACCTTC. Its protein is CASSFTGDYGYTF.

V usage is TRBV7-2 and J usage is TRBJ2-7, with a weak D call TRBD2 (6 bases). Trimming shortened V by 6 bases and J by 4 bases, and 16 bases separated the two germline ends. The CDR3 is made up of 14 amino acids. Germline CDR1 reads SGHTA; CDR2 reads FQGNSA. The CDR3 spells CASRPRLGSYEQYF. The CDR3 bases are TGTGCCAGCAGACCAAGACTAGGGTCGTACGAGCAGTACTTC.

The genes are TRBV28 and TRBJ1-2; 7 positions agree with TRBD1. The CDR3 runs 15 residues. Germline V lookup: CDR1 MDHEN, CDR2 SYDVKM. The junction had 7 bases not matched to a gene; V was cut back by 3 bases and J by 3 bases. The CDR3 bases are TGTGCCAGCAGTTTCCTAGAGGGGGCAGACTATGGCTACACCTTC. It translates to CASSFLEGADYGYTF.

The chain employs TRBV5-4 and TRBJ2-5, with D maybe TRBD2 (6 bases). Germline values: CDR1 SGHNT, CDR2 YYREEE (reference sequence). CDR3 length: 14 amino acids. V gave up 1 base and J gave up 2 bases, with 9 bases separating them. This chain's CDR3 is CASSLPGGQETQYF. The CDR3 coding sequence is TGTGCCAGCAGCTTGCCTGGGGGGCAAGAGACCCAGTACTTC.

CDR3 DNA: TGTGCCAGAGATGAGGGTGAAGCTTTCTTT. This codes for CARDEGEAFF. V usage is TRBV21-1 and J usage is TRBJ1-1. TRBV21-1 corresponds to a pseudogene. The CDR3 length is 10 residues.